This TCR beta chain was recovered during a study of cytomegalovirus exposure and HLA in healthy donors (dated by TCRdb to about 2017). In terms of the full investigation: An earlier analysis of roughly 610 of the donors reported 276 Gb of sequence data and 117 million unique TCR beta sequences obtained from around 170 million T cells. HLA typing included class I and class II loci at four-digit resolution. Donor age, sex, ethnicity and CMV serostatus were compiled together with the repertoire data. In the later analysis, no new phenotypic data were used to find candidate immune exposures; instead, reliance was placed on TCR beta sequences and their occurrence across donors. The study was designed to test whether signatures of past pathogen exposure could be identified by cataloging public T cell receptors. Every repertoire in the discovery cohort had been generated on one and the same sequencing platform. Typing coverage varied by locus: about 620-630 donors for A, B, C, DRB1 and DQB1; under 550 for DQA1; over 600 for DPA1; around 490 for DPB1. Across some 400 genotyped donors of the cohort, an average of 235,054 unique TCR beta nucleotide sequences per donor were sequenced, and about a sixth of those sequences were non-productive. The study used immunosequencing to profile the T cell repertoires of 666 subjects and linked those repertoires to cytomegalovirus serostatus. In addition to the first cohort of 666 subjects, a separate validation cohort of 120 different subjects was used. In a later genetic analysis, genome-wide SNP genotypes for about 55% of the 666 donors were used, and that subset was treated as a discovery cohort. Roughly 5 DR-DQ haplotypes were handled as single units for association and clustering because linkage in the cohort was strong. Of the approximately 400 genotyped donors, 65% to 90% were placed in the genetic ancestry cluster associated with self-reported Caucasian donors. An earlier analysis of about 620 of the donors applied high-throughput TCR beta sequencing to assess whether each TCR beta V gene segment acted as functional or pseudogenic. An early release covering about 600 HLA-typed donors comprised around 300 gigabases of sequencing data and approximately 80 million unique TCR sequences. To study patterns of TCR occurrence, a later analysis re-analyzed previously published TCR beta repertoires from 666 donors and added high-resolution HLA genotyping. High-throughput TCR immunosequencing, statistical association of individual TCRs with disease status, and machine learning were combined to predict cytomegalovirus infection status.

Libraries were constructed by the immunoSEQ multiplex PCR assay. For the multiplex PCR, a mixture combining 60 forward primers for TCR Vbeta segments and 13 reverse primers for TCR Jbeta segments was used. The CDR3 region of rearranged TCR beta genes was amplified from genomic DNA by a multiplex PCR assay. The Illumina HiSeq System was used to sequence the amplified TCR beta libraries as 87-base-pair reads. Processing in the source paper ran as follows. A later analysis counted about 80 million unique TCR beta chains across the 550 to 750 repertoires, and some 11 million of these chains were shared by at least two donors. Raw reads were error-corrected and collapsed into unique sequences by a nearest-neighbor algorithm in which closely related sequences were merged to remove PCR and sequencing errors. V, D and J gene segments were assigned by aligning CDR3 sequences to IMGT reference sequences. For a sequence to be retained, a match of at least six nucleotides to both a V gene segment and a J gene segment was required. A rearrangement counted as productive if the CDR3 had no stop codons and remained in frame with V and J, and every other rearrangement counted as non-productive. CDR3 was defined by IMGT convention, running from the second conserved V-encoded cysteine to the conserved J-encoded phenylalanine. The earlier analysis of about 640 of the donors excluded any sequence lacking an unambiguous match to a single V gene segment. An earlier analysis of just under 600 of the donors called V segments functional above 56.7% productive rearrangements and segregating when the between-donor standard deviation exceeded 5%. A statistical classification framework was built to diagnose cytomegalovirus status from the catalog of TCR beta chain sequences. A later analysis assigned V and J genes by comparing TCR nucleotide sequences with IMGT/GENE-DB human TR gene sequences. Using the TCRdist pipeline, a later analysis assigned CDR3 sequences along with most-parsimonious VDJ recombination scenarios. In a later analysis, each TCR beta chain was defined by its CDR3 amino acid sequence together with its V-gene family, and reads without a unique V-gene family were excluded. A later analysis removed nearly 600 highly shared, low-generation-probability nucleotide sequences to deal with suspected cross-contamination and a sequencing artifact. A later analysis calculated a clonal expansion index for each public chain from normalized within-repertoire ranks of inferred template counts. In a later analysis, generation probabilities were computed with a VDJ recombination model fitted to out-of-frame rearrangements, and the resulting probabilities were checked against IGoR. A later analysis scored TCR-TCR, TCR-HLA and TCR-CMV co-occurrence with hypergeometric tests, applying a repertoire-size bias correction to TCR pairs. To estimate false discovery rates, a later analysis permuted the HLA or CMV assignments 20 times. In a later analysis, co-occurring TCRs were grouped using DBSCAN, with TCRdist sequence similarity added in when clustering inside HLA-allele-positive subsets. Co-occurrence clustering excluded repertoires with fewer than 30,000 or more than 120,000 public chains, plus five with anomalous nucleotide sharing. Drawn from immuneACCESS, this table holds only the in-frame rearrangements with V and J called that TCRdb kept. Clones are partly lost; checked studies trace under half to an unresolved V gene and leave the rest unexplained. That table is the source of V, J and clone size, and D and trimming were worked out from the DNA. Here the sample has some 90,000 clones; about 81% occur a single time. The ten largest clones add up to around 1.5% of the sample.

In total, about 650 healthy bone marrow donors made up the cohort. All cohort members were sampled while nominally healthy, although unrecorded immune exposures were likely present. The donor was CMV seronegative and was included in the group of 352 seronegative cohort members. A peripheral blood sample was provided by each donor, and peripheral blood mononuclear cells were used for TCR beta sequencing. The Qiagen DNeasy Blood Extraction Kit was used to extract genomic DNA from the blood cell samples. With respect to this clone: The specificity of this receptor is unknown. No base quality information exists; no much larger clone differs at one position.

CDR1 and CDR2 (SGHAT, FQNNGV) derive from the germline V gene. CDR3 length: 13 amino acids, cysteine to phenylalanine. Kept here is only the CDR3 DNA, which spans 39 bases and is read in frame from base 1. The junction carries 9 bases between V and J, which are trimmed by 2 bases and 4 bases respectively. General study outcomes and caveats: A further reported finding was that TCR beta sequences accurately predicted the HLA-A and HLA-B alleles for most subjects in the first cohort. Because HLA typing was missing for some donors at each locus, association tests included only the typed subset. In an earlier analysis of several hundred of the donors, most TCR beta V segments were observed in productive rearrangements about 87% or about 30% of the time, broadly matching IMGT annotations. Most TCR sequences were seen in very few donors, while some public TCRs were found in many individuals. Assigning TCR associations to individual alleles was difficult when HLA alleles, especially DR and DQ, strongly co-occurred. In the study, roughly 160 TCR beta chains were listed as associated with cytomegalovirus. According to a later analysis, TCR association rates differed among HLA loci, with DRB1 alleles showing the most associated TCRs and HLA-C alleles showing the fewest. Because counts were too low, 15 to 20 rarely observed V segments, including chromosome 9 orphons, were excluded from the earlier analysis of 587 of the donors. A later genetic analysis reported fewer N-insertions in productive TCRs among donors in an Asian-associated ancestry cluster than the roughly 620-donor mean. A group of highly shared sequence variants was considered likely to be a technical artifact of the sequencing pipeline. In a later genetic analysis, a missense DCLRE1C variant was associated with V-gene and J-gene trimming of TCR beta chains, and the association was replicated in an independent cohort. In a later analysis, most CMV-associated TCR beta chains were found to appear HLA-restricted, with HLA associations seemingly driven largely by CMV exposure. In this cohort, only TCR beta chains were sequenced, and detectable features were limited by the absence of alpha or paired-chain data. The classifier was reported to diagnose cytomegalovirus status with high specificity and sensitivity in both the original and validation cohorts. The 87-base-pair reads could not distinguish some IMGT-functional V segments, including TRBV6-2 and TRBV6-3, so those segments were excluded. A later analysis found that HLA-associated TCR beta chains were more clonally expanded and had lower generation probabilities than equally common non-associated chains. A later analysis reported that several top co-occurrence clusters appeared linked to parvovirus B19, influenza, CMV and Epstein-Barr virus. For the cohort, immune exposure information was limited to CMV serostatus. Presence/absence analyses assumed roughly uniform sequencing depth across donors, an assumption that may not hold. The authors suggested that the approach could potentially be extended to other disease states and immunological phenotypes. Three of the identified cytomegalovirus-associated TCR beta chains were confirmed in vitro to be specific for cytomegalovirus antigens. Linkage disequilibrium might explain the correlated functional status among segregating V segments, but an unknown experimental factor could not be excluded. Specific HLA alleles were associated with about 17,000 TCR beta sequences at a false discovery rate of 0.05 in a later analysis.

Material: PBMCs. The chain links TRBV11-2 with TRBJ2-7; a weak D assignment points to TRBD1 (5 bases agree). This sequence originates from a man in his forties in good health and CMV-seronegative. At the DNA level, the sequence is TGTGCCAGCAGCTTAACCAGGGTTTACGAGCAGTACTTC. Its translation reads: CASSLTRVYEQYF.